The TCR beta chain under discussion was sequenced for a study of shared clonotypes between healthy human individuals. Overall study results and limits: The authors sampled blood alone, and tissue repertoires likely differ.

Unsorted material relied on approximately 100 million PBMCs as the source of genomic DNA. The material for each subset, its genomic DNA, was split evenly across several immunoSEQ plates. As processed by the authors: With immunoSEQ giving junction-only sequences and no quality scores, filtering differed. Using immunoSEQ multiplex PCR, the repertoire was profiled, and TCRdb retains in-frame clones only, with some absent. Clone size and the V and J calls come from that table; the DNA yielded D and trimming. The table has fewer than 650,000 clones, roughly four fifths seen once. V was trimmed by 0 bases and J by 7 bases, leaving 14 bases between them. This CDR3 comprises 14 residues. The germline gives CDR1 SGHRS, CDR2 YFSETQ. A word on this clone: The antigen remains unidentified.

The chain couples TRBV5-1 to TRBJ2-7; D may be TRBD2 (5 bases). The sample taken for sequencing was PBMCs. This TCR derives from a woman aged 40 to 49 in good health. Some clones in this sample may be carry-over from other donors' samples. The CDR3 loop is CASSLVSSPREQYF. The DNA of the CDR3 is TGCGCCAGCAGCTTGGTTTCTAGCCCGCGAGAGCAGTACTTC. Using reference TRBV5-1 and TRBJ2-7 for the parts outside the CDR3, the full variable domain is KAGVTQTPRYLIKTRGQQVTLSCSPISGHRSVSWYQQTPGQGLQFLFEYFSETQRNKGNFPGRFSGRQFSNSRSEMNVSTLELGDSALYLCASSLVSSPREQYFGPGTRLTVT.